The next 19 T cell receptor beta chains were all read from a single sample in a study of cytomegalovirus exposure and HLA in healthy donors. The PCR ran on 60 Vbeta and 13 Jbeta primers. Sequenced by immunoSEQ multiplex PCR; TCRdb stores in-frame clones only, minus some. The repertoire table contains 150,000 or so clones. Input material: PBMCs. The receptor source for this set is a woman aged 18-35 years in good health and CMV-seronegative.

The rearrangement uses TRBV5-4 and TRBJ2-3, with 9 bases lining up with TRBD1. The CDR3 loop spans 17 amino acids. Germline-derived CDR1 and CDR2 are SGHNT and YYREEE (reference sequence). Trimming at V came to 4 bases and at J to 3 bases, leaving 12 bases not matched to a gene. Written as DNA, the CDR3 is TGTGCCAGCAGCCGCCCAGGCGGGACAGGGCTTACAGATACGCAGTATTTT. Encoded protein: CASSRPGGTGLTDTQYF.

The J gene is TRBJ2-7, the V gene TRBV4-2; 8 bases are shared with TRBD1. Germline values: CDR1 LGHNA, CDR2 YNFKEQ. The CDR3 length is 15 residues. With V trimmed by 0 bases and J by 5 bases, 6 bases remained unmatched. Written as DNA, the CDR3 is TGTGCCAGCAGCCAAGACCAGGGGGCTAGGAACGAGCAGTACTTC. Translation gives CASSQDQGARNEQYF.

Notes on this clone: Other DNA sequences from this sample encode an identical CDR3 as well. The V call is TRBV7-9, the J call TRBJ2-1; 8 bases fit TRBD2. The germline V gene encodes CDR1 SEHNR and CDR2 FQNEAQ (reference sequence). This CDR3 region has 15 residues. The V segment lost 5 bases and the J segment 0 bases; nucleotides outside the gene matches: 3. CDR3 amino acids: CASSTSGSSYNEQFF. In nucleotides, the CDR3 is TGTGCCAGCAGCACGAGCGGGAGCTCCTACAATGAGCAGTTCTTC.

The rearrangement links TRBV30 to TRBJ1-2; D gene uncertain. The CDR3 is made up of 12 amino acids. With 0 bases removed from V and 8 bases from J, the gap between germline ends came to 10 bases. The germline gives CDR1 GTSNPN, CDR2 SVGIG (reference sequence). The CDR3 sequence: CAWSVDLEGYTF. CDR3 nucleotides: TGTGCCTGGAGTGTAGACTTAGAGGGCTACACCTTC.

Written as DNA, the CDR3 is TGTGCCAGCAGTTCCAGCAGGGCAGGGGGGAGAACTGAAGCTTTCTTT. Residues: CASSSSRAGGRTEAFF. This chain links TRBV6-6 with TRBJ1-1; 7 bases map to TRBD1. The germline V gene encodes CDR1 MNHNY and CDR2 SVGAGI (reference sequence). This CDR3 has 16 amino acids. The V segment lost 4 bases and the J segment 5 bases; nucleotides outside the gene matches: 13.

This chain links TRBV30 with TRBJ2-7; D is unclear. The CDR3 has 15 residues. The germline V and J ends were trimmed by 0 bases and 3 bases, with 15 bases remaining between them. Per the germline V gene, CDR1 is GTSNPN and CDR2 is SVGIG (reference sequence). CDR3: CAWSVVSGLDYEQYF. The CDR3 nucleotides read TGTGCCTGGAGTGTAGTATCGGGTTTGGACTACGAGCAGTACTTC.

V gene TRBV27 combines with J gene TRBJ2-2; D uncertain. V dropped 7 bases and J dropped 4 bases, with 10 bases sitting between them. The germline gives CDR1 MNHEY, CDR2 SMNVEV (reference sequence). The CDR3 runs 13 residues. CDR3 sequence (DNA): TGTGCCAGCACTTACTCGGGCACCGGGGAGCTGTTTTTT. This gives the protein CASTYSGTGELFF.

V is TRBV5-6 and J is TRBJ1-2, with a possible D match to TRBD1 (6 bases). From germline, CDR1 is SGHDT and CDR2 YYEEEE. Trimming stripped 6 bases from V and 4 bases from J, with 16 bases between. The CDR3 runs 14 residues. The CDR3 nucleotides read TGTGCCAGCACCATGGGGGCAGGGGTCTATGGCTACACCTTC. Translation: CASTMGAGVYGYTF.

J is TRBJ2-1 and V is TRBV4-3; a possible D gene is TRBD2 (6 bases). Trimming pared 0 bases from V and 2 bases from J, leaving 17 bases between. CDR3 length: 18 amino acids. CDR1 is LGHNA and CDR2 is YSLEER in the germline V gene. CDR3 residues: CASSQDGTWRAAYNEQFF. Written as DNA, the CDR3 is TGCGCCAGCAGCCAAGATGGGACGTGGAGGGCGGCCTACAATGAGCAGTTCTTC.

The chain couples TRBV30 to TRBJ1-5; perhaps TRBD1 as D (6 bases). CDR3 length equals 15 residues. Germline CDR1 is GTSNPN and CDR2 is SVGIG (reference sequence). Trimming took 2 bases from V and 0 from J, leaving 11 bases between them. CDR3 protein: CAWSRRTASNQPQHF. For the CDR3, the DNA is TGTGCCTGGAGTAGACGGACAGCTAGCAATCAGCCCCAGCATTTT.

CDR3 sequence: CASSFGQGNEQFF. As DNA, the CDR3 is TGTGCCAGCAGCTTTGGCCAGGGCAATGAGCAGTTCTTC. V gene TRBV11-2 combines with J gene TRBJ2-1, with D maybe TRBD1 (5 bases). Trimming pared 3 bases from V and 6 bases from J, leaving 9 bases between. CDR3 length: 13 residues. The germline V gene has CDR1 SGHAT and CDR2 FQNNGV.

The chain is built from TRBV6-5 and TRBJ1-2; a weak D match, TRBD1 (5 bases). This CDR3 comprises 15 residues. The germline V and J ends were trimmed by 0 bases and 2 bases, with 10 bases remaining between them. Per germline, CDR1 MNHEY and CDR2 SVGAGI. CDR3 residues: CASSYSRAGNYGYTF. CDR3 nucleotide sequence: TGTGCCAGCAGTTACTCCCGTGCAGGGAACTATGGCTACACCTTC.

This sequence joins TRBV27 and TRBJ2-1; the match to TRBD2 covers 7 bases. CDR1 and CDR2 from the germline V gene are MNHEY and SMNVEV (reference sequence). The CDR3 loop spans 16 amino acids. The V gene end was trimmed by 2 bases and the J gene end by 3 bases; junction bases not matched to a gene: 7. The CDR3 loop is CASSLGVAGGYNEQFF. The CDR3 region has the DNA TGTGCCAGCAGTTTAGGCGTAGCGGGTGGCTACAATGAGCAGTTCTTC.

V and J are TRBV19 and TRBJ2-1; 7 bases map to TRBD2. Germline values: CDR1 LNHDA, CDR2 SQIVND (reference sequence). The CDR3 is 13 amino acids. V gave up 5 bases and J gave up 8 bases; unmatched junction bases: 6. CDR3 region: CASSLLADYEQFF. CDR3 DNA sequence: TGTGCCAGTAGTTTGCTAGCGGATTATGAGCAGTTCTTC.

V is TRBV7-6 and J is TRBJ2-5; maybe TRBD2 (6 bases). Looked up from germline, CDR1 is SGHVS and CDR2 is FNYEAQ. The CDR3 consists of 15 residues. V dropped 3 bases and J dropped 2 bases, with 13 bases sitting between them. CDR3 amino acids: CASSFGTGGQETQYF. The CDR3 coding sequence is TGTGCCAGCAGCTTTGGGACCGGGGGTCAAGAGACCCAGTACTTC.

The chain combines TRBV5-1 with TRBJ1-3, with D unresolved. V lost 4 bases and J 6 bases, leaving 14 bases between the germline ends. The germline V gene has CDR1 SGHRS and CDR2 YFSETQ. The length of the CDR3 is 14 residues. The CDR3 DNA is TGCGCCAGCAGCCCCCAGGAGGGAGTAAACACCATATATTTT. This encodes CASSPQEGVNTIYF.

The V call is TRBV6-5, the J call TRBJ2-2; the match to TRBD1 covers 8 bases. The CDR3 loop spans 14 amino acids. J was trimmed by 4 bases and V by 5 bases; bases with no gene match: 3. In germline, CDR1 is MNHEY, CDR2 SVGAGI. CDR3 residues: CASSQQGGTGELFF. The CDR3 region has the DNA TGTGCCAGCAGTCAACAGGGGGGCACCGGGGAGCTGTTTTTT.

The rearrangement joins TRBV4-1 to TRBJ2-5; 8 bases are a match to TRBD1. Germline V CDR1 and CDR2: MGHRA, YSYEKL. The V segment lost 3 bases and the J segment 4 bases; nucleotides outside the gene matches: 10. The CDR3 has 16 amino acids. As DNA, the CDR3 is TGCGCCAGCAGCCATAACTTCCAGGGGGCAGGAGAGACCCAGTACTTC. This encodes CASSHNFQGAGETQYF.

The gene calls are TRBV4-2 and TRBJ1-1, with a tentative D call TRBD1 (6 bases). The CDR3 consists of 16 residues. Germline CDR1 is LGHNA and CDR2 is YNFKEQ. Trimming removed 1 base at V and 1 base at J, with 13 bases between. The CDR3 here is CASSQAWGGGNTEAFF. The CDR3 bases are TGTGCCAGCAGCCAAGCTTGGGGGGGCGGGAACACTGAAGCTTTCTTT.